This record covers a single TCR beta chain. Its antigen remains unidentified. The source of the sample is a study of Ad26.COV2.S vaccination and SARS-CoV-2 variants. Treatment noted: some 19 received Ad26.COV2.S at low or high dose, single or two shots; five or six received placebo; per-sample allocation not given. Collection of the samples took place on day 63 after the first injection of vaccine or placebo. Boston hosted the donor, who was an adult aged 18-55 years. The CDR3 is 13 residues long. Trimming cost V 1 base and J 7 bases, with 7 bases left between them. Germline assignment: CDR1 LGHNA and CDR2 YNFKEQ. Findings of the study overall: It was reported that spike-specific CD8+ and CD4+ T cell responses were substantially broad after vaccination. Vaccinated individuals (as opposed to placebo recipients) had higher spike-specific TCR breadth.

Some clones are missing from TCRdb's copy, which holds only in-frame ones; the method was immunoSEQ multiplex PCR. The sample has 300,000 to 400,000 clones; around 90% are singletons. The chain employs TRBV4-2 and TRBJ1-4, with no clear D. This specimen consisted of peripheral blood, obtained in a trial of Ad26.COV2.S vaccine versus placebo. The receptor was isolated from a person aged 18-65 years who received the Ad26.COV2.S COVID-19 vaccine or a placebo. CDR3 sequence: CASSQVAVEKLFF. CDR3 coding DNA: TGTGCCAGCAGCCAAGTGGCCGTTGAAAAACTGTTTTTT.